The TCR beta chain described here comes from a study of blood T cell repertoires in COVID-19. Study-level information: Sources were T cells, B-cell-depleted T cells, or PBMCs; the material itself was cDNA or gDNA.

Under the authors' procedure: For nucleated cells, counts were estimated from reference gene primer amplification. Here immunoSEQ multiplex PCR was the method, and the copy in TCRdb shows in-frame clones only, minus some. For V, J and clone size, that table is used; D and trimming come from the DNA. Here the sample spans a few hundred thousand clones, less than 90% being singletons. The CDR3 is 16 residues long. The V segment lost 5 bases and the J segment 0 bases; nucleotides outside the gene matches: 7. The germline V gene has CDR1 SGHNT and CDR2 YENEEA. The sequencing input was PBMCs or T cells enriched from blood (not recorded which). The origin of this receptor is a woman between 50 and 59 years old who had recovered from COVID-19. V is TRBV11-3 and J is TRBJ1-2, with 9 bases lining up with TRBD1. CDR3 nucleotides: TGTGCCAGCAGCCCCCGGACAGGGGCCGCTAACTATGGCTACACCTTC. This codes for CASSPRTGAANYGYTF.